This T cell receptor beta chain comes out of a study of Ad26.COV2.S vaccination and SARS-CoV-2 variants. Study results and caveats: Breadth measured for non-spike TCRs was similar across vaccine and placebo recipients. Analyses of TCR breadth and depth may have underestimated total T cell responses. Substantial breadth was reported for post-vaccination spike-specific CD8+ and CD4+ T cells.

Sequenced by immunoSEQ multiplex PCR; TCRdb stores in-frame clones only, minus some. The sample lists about 350,000 clones, 90% to 95% occurring once. Regarding this clone: Its antigen remains unknown.

The TCR was taken from a human donor who had recovered from COVID-19. The source was peripheral blood, collected after recovery from COVID-19.

CDR3 sequence reads: CASITSGGSYNEQFF. The DNA for the CDR3 is TGTGCCAGTATAACATCCGGGGGGTCCTACAATGAGCAGTTCTTC. The chain combines TRBV19 with TRBJ2-1, with 7 bases that match TRBD2. This CDR3 contains 15 residues. J was trimmed by 1 base and V by 7 bases; bases with no gene match: 7. Germline-derived CDR1 and CDR2 are LNHDA and SQIVND (reference sequence).